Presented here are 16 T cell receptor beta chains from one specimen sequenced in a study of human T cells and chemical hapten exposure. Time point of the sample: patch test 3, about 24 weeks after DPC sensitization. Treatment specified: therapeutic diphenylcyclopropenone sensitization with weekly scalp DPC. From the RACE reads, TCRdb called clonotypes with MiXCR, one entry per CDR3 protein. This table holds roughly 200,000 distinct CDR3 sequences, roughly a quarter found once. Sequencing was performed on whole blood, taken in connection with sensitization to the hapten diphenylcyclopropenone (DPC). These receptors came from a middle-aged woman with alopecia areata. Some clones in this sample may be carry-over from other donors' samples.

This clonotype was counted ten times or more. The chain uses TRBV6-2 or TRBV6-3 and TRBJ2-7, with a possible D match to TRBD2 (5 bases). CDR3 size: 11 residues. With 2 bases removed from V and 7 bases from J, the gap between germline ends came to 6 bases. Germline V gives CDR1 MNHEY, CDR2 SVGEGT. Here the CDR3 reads CASSYRGEQYF. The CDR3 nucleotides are TGTGCCAGCAGTTACCGGGGAGAGCAGTACTTC.

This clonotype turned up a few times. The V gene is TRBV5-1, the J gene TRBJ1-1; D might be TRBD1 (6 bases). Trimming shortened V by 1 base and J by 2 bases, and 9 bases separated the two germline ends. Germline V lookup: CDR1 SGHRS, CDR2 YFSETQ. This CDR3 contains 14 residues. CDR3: CASSLWGANTEAFF. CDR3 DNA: TGCGCCAGCAGCTTGTGGGGGGCAAACACTGAAGCTTTCTTT.

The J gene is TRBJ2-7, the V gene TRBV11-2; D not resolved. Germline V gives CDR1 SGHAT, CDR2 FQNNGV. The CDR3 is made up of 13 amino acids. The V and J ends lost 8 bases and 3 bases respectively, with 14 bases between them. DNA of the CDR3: TGTGCCAGCGGCCGGTGGACCGACTACGAGCAGTACTTC. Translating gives CASGRWTDYEQYF. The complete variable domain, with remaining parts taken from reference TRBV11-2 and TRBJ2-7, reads EAGVAQSPRYKIIEKRQSVAFWCNPISGHATLYWYQQILGQGPKLLIQFQNNGVVDDSQLPKDRFSAERLKGVDSTLKIQPAKLEDSAVYLCASGRWTDYEQYFGPGTRLTVT.

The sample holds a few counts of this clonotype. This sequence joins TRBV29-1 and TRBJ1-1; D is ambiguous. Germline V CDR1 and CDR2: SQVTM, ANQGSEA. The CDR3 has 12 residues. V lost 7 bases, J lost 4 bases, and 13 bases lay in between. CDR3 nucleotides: TGCAGCGCGACGGATCGGGCCACTGAAGCTTTCTTT. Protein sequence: CSATDRATEAFF.

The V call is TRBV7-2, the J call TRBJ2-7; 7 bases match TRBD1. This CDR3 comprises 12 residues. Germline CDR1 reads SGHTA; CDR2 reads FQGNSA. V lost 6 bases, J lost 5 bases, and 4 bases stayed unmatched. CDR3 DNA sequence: TGTGCCAGCAGTACAGGGGTCCACGAGCAGTACTTC. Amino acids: CASSTGVHEQYF.

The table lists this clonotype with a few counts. This CDR3 reads CASSLIGRERDTQYF. As DNA, the CDR3 is TGTGCCAGCAGCTTAATAGGACGGGAACGGGATACGCAGTATTTT. V and J are TRBV7-3 and TRBJ2-3, with D perhaps matching TRBD2 (5 bases). Trimming removed 1 base from V and 6 bases from J, with 14 bases in between. This CDR3 region has 15 residues. Germline V gene sequence: CDR1 SGHTA, CDR2 FQGTGA.

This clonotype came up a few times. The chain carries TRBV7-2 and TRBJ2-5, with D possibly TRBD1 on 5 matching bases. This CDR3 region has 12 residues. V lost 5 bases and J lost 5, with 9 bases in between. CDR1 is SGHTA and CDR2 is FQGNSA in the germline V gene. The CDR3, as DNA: TGTGCCAGCAGCAAGGGGCCGGAGACCCAGTACTTC. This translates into CASSKGPETQYF.

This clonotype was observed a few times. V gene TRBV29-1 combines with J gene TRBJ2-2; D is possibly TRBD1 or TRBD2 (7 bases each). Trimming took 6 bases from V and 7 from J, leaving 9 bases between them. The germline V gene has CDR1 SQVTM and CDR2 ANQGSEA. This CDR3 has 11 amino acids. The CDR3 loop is CSVRGGGELFF. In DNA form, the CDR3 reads TGCAGCGTCAGGGGGGGCGGGGAGCTGTTTTTT.

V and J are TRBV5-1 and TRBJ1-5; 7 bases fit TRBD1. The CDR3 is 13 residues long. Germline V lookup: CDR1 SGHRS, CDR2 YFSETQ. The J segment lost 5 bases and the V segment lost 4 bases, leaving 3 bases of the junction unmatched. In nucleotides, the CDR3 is TGCGCCAGCAGCCAGGGGGGTGATCAGCCCCAGCATTTT. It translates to CASSQGGDQPQHF. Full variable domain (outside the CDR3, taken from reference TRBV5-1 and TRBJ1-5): KAGVTQTPRYLIKTRGQQVTLSCSPISGHRSVSWYQQTPGQGLQFLFEYFSETQRNKGNFPGRFSGRQFSNSRSEMNVSTLELGDSALYLCASSQGGDQPQHFGDGTRLSIL.

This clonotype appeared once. The CDR3 loop is CASSLPGQGVYEQYF. CDR3 sequence (DNA): TGTGCCAGCAGCTTACCAGGACAGGGGGTTTACGAGCAGTACTTC. V gene TRBV7-2 combines with J gene TRBJ2-7; 10 nucleotides agree with TRBD1. The germline CDR1 and CDR2 sequences are SGHTA and FQGNSA. V gave up 2 bases and J gave up 4 bases; unmatched junction bases: 5. The CDR3 is 15 amino acids.

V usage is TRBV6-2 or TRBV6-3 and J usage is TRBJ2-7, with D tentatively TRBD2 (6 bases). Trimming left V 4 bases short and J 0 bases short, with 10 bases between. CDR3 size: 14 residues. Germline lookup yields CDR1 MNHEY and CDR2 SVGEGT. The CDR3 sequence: CASSSLAASYEQYF. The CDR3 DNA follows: TGTGCCAGCAGTTCGTTAGCGGCCTCCTACGAGCAGTACTTC.

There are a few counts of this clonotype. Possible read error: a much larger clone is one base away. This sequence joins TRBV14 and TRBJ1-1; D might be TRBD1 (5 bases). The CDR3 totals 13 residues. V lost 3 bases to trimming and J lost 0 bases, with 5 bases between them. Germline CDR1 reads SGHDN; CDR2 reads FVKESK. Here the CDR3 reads CASSQGVNTEAFF. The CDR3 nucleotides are TGTGCCAGCAGCCAGGGGGTGAACACTGAAGCTTTCTTT.

The CDR3, as DNA: TGTGCCAGCAGCCCCCAGACGGGAAATGAGCAGTTCTTC. It is translated as CASSPQTGNEQFF. The rearrangement joins TRBV3-1 to TRBJ2-1; tentatively, D is TRBD2 (5 bases). The length of the CDR3 is 13 residues. V was shortened by 4 bases and J by 7 bases, with 11 bases between the two germline ends. The germline CDR1 and CDR2 sequences are LGHDT and YNNKEL (reference sequence).

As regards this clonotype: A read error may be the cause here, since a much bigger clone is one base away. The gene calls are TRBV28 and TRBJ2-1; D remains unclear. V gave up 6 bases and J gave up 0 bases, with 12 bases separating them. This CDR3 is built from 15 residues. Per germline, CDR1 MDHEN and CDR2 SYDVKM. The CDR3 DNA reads TGTGCCAGCAGATTAGACTGGAGCTCCTACAATGAGCAGTTCTTC. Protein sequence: CASRLDWSSYNEQFF. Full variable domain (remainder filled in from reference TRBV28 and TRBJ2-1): DVKVTQSSRYLVKRTGEKVFLECVQDMDHENMFWYRQDPGLGLRLIYFSYDVKMKEKGDIPEGYSVSREKKERFSLILESASTNQTSMYLCASRLDWSSYNEQFFGPGTRLTVL.

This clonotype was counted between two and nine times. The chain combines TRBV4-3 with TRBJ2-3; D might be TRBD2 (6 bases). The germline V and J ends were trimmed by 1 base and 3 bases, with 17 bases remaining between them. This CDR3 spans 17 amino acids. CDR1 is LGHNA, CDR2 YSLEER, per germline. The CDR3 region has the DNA TGCGCCAGCAGCCAAGGTCCAGGAGGGTACGGTACAGATACGCAGTATTTT. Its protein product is CASSQGPGGYGTDTQYF.

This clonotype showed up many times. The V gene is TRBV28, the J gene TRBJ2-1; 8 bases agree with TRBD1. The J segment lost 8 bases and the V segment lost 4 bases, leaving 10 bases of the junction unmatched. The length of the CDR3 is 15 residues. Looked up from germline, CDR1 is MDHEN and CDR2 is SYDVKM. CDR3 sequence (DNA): TGTGCCAGCAGTTCCTGGACAGGGACCGGGGATGAGCAGTTCTTC. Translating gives CASSSWTGTGDEQFF. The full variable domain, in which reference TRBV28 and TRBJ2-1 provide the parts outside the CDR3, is DVKVTQSSRYLVKRTGEKVFLECVQDMDHENMFWYRQDPGLGLRLIYFSYDVKMKEKGDIPEGYSVSREKKERFSLILESASTNQTSMYLCASSSWTGTGDEQFFGPGTRLTVL.